One sample yielded the 9 T cell receptor beta chains listed below, sequenced in a study of glioma-infiltrating T cells after dendritic cell vaccination. Assay used: immunoSEQ multiplex PCR; TCRdb lists only in-frame clones, some missing. The repertoire has about 73,000 clones, over 75% of them found once; the top ten carry under 2.5%. The starting material was blood, obtained before dendritic cell vaccination. These receptors all stem from a human donor with glioblastoma.

This clone was seen a handful of times. V and J are TRBV10-3 and TRBJ2-1; perhaps TRBD2 as D (6 bases). This CDR3 is 14 amino acids long. The germline V and J ends were trimmed by 3 bases and 7 bases, with 13 bases remaining between them. Germline V gene data show CDR1 as ENHRY and CDR2 as SYGVKD. The CDR3 nucleotides are TGTGCCATCAGTGACCAGAGACTAGAGAATGAGCAGTTCTTC. This codes for CAISDQRLENEQFF.

The chain has TRBV6-1 and TRBJ1-3, with 7 bases aligning to TRBD1. Looked up from germline, CDR1 is MNHNS and CDR2 is SASEGT. V lost 7 bases and J lost 0; bases outside the gene matches: 6. The CDR3 contains 15 residues. The CDR3 sequence: CASTTTGTSGNTIYF. The CDR3 nucleotides are TGTGCCAGCACCACGACAGGGACCTCTGGAAACACCATATATTTT.

The V gene is TRBV6-5, the J gene TRBJ2-6; D is undetermined. CDR3 length equals 15 residues. V was pared by 0 bases and J by 0 bases, with 3 bases between. In germline, CDR1 is MNHEY, CDR2 SVGAGI. The CDR3 loop reads CASSYSRSGANVLTF. The CDR3 DNA follows: TGTGCCAGCAGTTACTCTCGCTCTGGGGCCAACGTCCTGACTTTC.

The chain recombines TRBV19 with TRBJ1-1, with unresolved D. This CDR3 has 14 residues. Germline V gene lookup returns CDR1 LNHDA and CDR2 SQIVND (reference sequence). Trimming shortened V by 3 bases and J by 0 bases, and 8 bases separated the two germline ends. CDR3 DNA: TGTGCCAGTAGTATGGGCCCGTTGAACACTGAAGCTTTCTTT. Translated, it gives CASSMGPLNTEAFF.

This clone was detected only once. The V gene is TRBV7-9, the J gene TRBJ1-5, with TRBD1 matching over 7 bases. The CDR3 consists of 14 residues. The V segment lost 4 bases and the J segment 3 bases; nucleotides outside the gene matches: 3. Germline CDR1 reads SEHNR; CDR2 reads FQNEAQ (reference sequence). CDR3: CASSSGQNNQPQHF. CDR3 nucleotide sequence: TGTGCCAGCAGCTCGGGACAGAACAATCAGCCCCAGCATTTT.

This chain links TRBV6-1 with TRBJ1-5; no definite D call. Trimming took 7 bases from V and 0 from J, leaving 10 bases between them. The CDR3 contains 14 residues. Germline lookup yields CDR1 MNHNS and CDR2 SASEGT. CDR3 residues: CASTAIYSNQPQHF. CDR3 in DNA: TGTGCCAGCACCGCGATTTATAGCAATCAGCCCCAGCATTTT.

J is TRBJ2-2 and V is TRBV19; 8 bases align to TRBD2. Germline V gene data show CDR1 as LNHDA and CDR2 as SQIVND (reference sequence). The CDR3 runs 17 residues. Losses at the gene ends were 1 base for V and 5 bases for J; bases not matched to a gene: 9. CDR3 nucleotides: TGTGCCAGTAGTATAGGGGGCGGGAGGATCCTAACCGGGGAGCTGTTTTTT. It translates to CASSIGGGRILTGELFF.

The V call is TRBV6-1, the J call TRBJ1-2; 8 nucleotides align to TRBD1. The CDR3 spans 15 residues. The germline V gene has CDR1 MNHNS and CDR2 SASEGT. With 7 bases clipped from V and 4 bases from J, the junction kept 11 bases outside the gene matches. CDR3 in amino acids: CASMAGGTSTYGYTF. The CDR3 DNA follows: TGTGCCAGCATGGCAGGGGGCACCTCTACCTATGGCTACACCTTC.

This chain uses TRBV5-1 with TRBJ2-1, with D unclear. Germline CDR1 reads SGHRS; CDR2 reads YFSETQ. Trimming stripped 1 base from V and 6 bases from J, with 17 bases between. The CDR3 length is 16 residues. This CDR3 reads CASSLSMVALSNEQFF. CDR3 nucleotides: TGCGCCAGCAGCTTGTCGATGGTAGCACTATCCAATGAGCAGTTCTTC.